This T cell receptor (beta chain) was captured in a study of neoadjuvant anti-PD-1 for oral cavity cancer. Study background: Patients without progression received a fourth nivolumab dose around day 43, then surgical resection on days 50-56.

Repertoires were generated with immunoSEQ multiplex PCR, while TCRdb's copy carries only in-frame clones and drops some. The table lists some 66,000 clones, approximately 82% of them singletons. This CDR3 is 16 amino acids long. V was pared by 0 bases and J by 0 bases, with 9 bases between. The V gene's germline CDR1 is GTSNPN and CDR2 SVGIG (reference sequence). PBMCs were not maintained or expanded in culture before analysis. The sequencing used PBMCs, collected before nivolumab (anti-PD-1) treatment. The chain links TRBV30 to TRBJ1-6; tentative D call: TRBD1 (5 bases). This sequence was found in a person aged 40-85 years with oral cavity squamous cell carcinoma. CDR3 region: CAWSVSGSSYNSPLHF. DNA of the CDR3: TGTGCCTGGAGTGTGTCAGGGAGCTCCTATAATTCACCCCTCCACTTT.